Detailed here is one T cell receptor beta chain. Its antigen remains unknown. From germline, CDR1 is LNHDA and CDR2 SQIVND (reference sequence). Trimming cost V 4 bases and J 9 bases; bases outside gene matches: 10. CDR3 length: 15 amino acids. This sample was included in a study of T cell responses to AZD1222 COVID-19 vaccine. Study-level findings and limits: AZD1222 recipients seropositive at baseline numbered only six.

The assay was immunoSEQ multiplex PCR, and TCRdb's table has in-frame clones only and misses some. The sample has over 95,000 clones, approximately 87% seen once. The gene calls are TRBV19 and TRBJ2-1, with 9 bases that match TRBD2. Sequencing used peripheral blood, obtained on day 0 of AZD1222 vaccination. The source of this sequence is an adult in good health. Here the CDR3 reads CASSTVGGRGGEQFF. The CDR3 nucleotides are TGTGCCAGTAGTACCGTAGGCGGGAGGGGGGGTGAGCAGTTCTTC.